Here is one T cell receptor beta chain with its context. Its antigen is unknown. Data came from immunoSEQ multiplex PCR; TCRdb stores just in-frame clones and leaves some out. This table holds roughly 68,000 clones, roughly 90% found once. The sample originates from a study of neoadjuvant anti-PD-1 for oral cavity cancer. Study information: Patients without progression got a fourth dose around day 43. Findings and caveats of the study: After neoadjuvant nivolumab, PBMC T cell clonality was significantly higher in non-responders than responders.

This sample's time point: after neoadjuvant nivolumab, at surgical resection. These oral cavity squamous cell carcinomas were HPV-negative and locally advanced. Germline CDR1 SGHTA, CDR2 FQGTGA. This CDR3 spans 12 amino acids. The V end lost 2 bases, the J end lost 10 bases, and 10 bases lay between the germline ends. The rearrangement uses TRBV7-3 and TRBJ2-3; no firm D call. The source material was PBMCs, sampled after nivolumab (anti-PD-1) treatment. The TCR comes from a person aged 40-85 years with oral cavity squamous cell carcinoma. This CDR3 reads CASSLVSGPQYF. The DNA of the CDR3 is TGTGCCAGCAGCTTAGTCTCAGGACCGCAGTATTTT.